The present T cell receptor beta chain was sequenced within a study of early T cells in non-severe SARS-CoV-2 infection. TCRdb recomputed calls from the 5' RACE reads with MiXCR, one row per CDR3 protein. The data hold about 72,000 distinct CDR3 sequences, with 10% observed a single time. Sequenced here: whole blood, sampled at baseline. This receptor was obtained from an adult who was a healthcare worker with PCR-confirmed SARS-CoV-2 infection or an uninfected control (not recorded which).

The CDR3 sequence is CAISESSIRERTDTQYF. CDR3 sequence (DNA): TGTGCCATCAGTGAGTCGAGTATCAGGGAACGCACAGATACGCAGTATTTT. The rearrangement links TRBV10-3 to TRBJ2-3; maybe TRBD1 (5 bases). The CDR3 is 17 residues long. The ends were cut back, 0 bases at V and 1 base at J, with 14 bases in the middle. Germline assignment: CDR1 ENHRY and CDR2 SYGVKD.